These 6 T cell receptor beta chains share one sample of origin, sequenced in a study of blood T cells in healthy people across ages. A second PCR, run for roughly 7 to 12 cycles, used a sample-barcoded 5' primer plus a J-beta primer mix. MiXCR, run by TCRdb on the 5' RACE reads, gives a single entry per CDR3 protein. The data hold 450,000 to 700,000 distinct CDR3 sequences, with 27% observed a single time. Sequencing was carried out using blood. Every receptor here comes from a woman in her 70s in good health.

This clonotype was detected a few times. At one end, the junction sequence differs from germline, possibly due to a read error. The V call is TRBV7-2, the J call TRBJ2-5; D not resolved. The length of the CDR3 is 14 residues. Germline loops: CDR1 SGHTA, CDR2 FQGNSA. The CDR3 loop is CASSQFGSQETQYF. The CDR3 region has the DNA TGTGCCAGCAGCCAGTTCGGCAGCCAAGAAACCCAGTACTTC.

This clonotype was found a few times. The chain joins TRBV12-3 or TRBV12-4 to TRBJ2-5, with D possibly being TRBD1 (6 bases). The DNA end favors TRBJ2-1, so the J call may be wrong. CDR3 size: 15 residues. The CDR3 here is CASSFTDRTNNEQFF. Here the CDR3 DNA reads TGTGCCAGCAGTTTCACCGACAGGACCAACAATGAGCAGTTCTTC.

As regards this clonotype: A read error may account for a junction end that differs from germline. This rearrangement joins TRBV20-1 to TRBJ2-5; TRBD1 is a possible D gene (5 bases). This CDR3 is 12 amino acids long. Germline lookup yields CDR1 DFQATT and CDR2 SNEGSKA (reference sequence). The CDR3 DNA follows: TGCAGTGCTACCCTAAGGGGAAAGACCCGGTACTTC. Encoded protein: CSATLRGKTRYF.

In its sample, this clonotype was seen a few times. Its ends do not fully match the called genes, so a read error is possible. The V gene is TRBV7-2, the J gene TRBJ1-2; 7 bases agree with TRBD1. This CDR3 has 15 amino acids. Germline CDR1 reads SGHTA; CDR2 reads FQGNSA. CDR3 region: CASSPSGGGYGGCTF. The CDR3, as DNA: TGTGCCAGCAGCCCATCAGGGGGAGGCTATGGAGGCTGCACCTTC.

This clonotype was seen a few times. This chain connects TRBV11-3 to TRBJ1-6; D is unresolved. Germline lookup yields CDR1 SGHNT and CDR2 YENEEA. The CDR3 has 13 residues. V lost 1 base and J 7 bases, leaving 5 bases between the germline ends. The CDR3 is CASSLARNSPLHF. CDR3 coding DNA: TGTGCCAGCAGCTTAGCACGCAATTCACCCCTCCACTTT.

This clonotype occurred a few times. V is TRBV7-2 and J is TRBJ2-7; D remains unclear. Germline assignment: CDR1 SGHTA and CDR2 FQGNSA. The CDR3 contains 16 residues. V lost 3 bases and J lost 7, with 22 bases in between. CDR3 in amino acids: CASSFWSPWSSREQYF. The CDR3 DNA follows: TGTGCCAGCAGCTTTTGGTCGCCTTGGTCCTCTCGGGAGCAGTACTTC. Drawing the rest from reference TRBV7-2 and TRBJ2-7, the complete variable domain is GAGVSQSPSNKVTEKGKDVELRCDPISGHTALYWYRQSLGQGLEFLIYFQGNSAPDKSGLPSDRFSAERTGGSVSTLTIQRTQQEDSAVYLCASSFWSPWSSREQYFGPGTRLTVT.